The 29 T cell receptor beta chains below come from one sample, sequenced in a study of shared clonotypes between healthy human individuals. TCRdb's copy holds only in-frame clones and misses some; the assay was immunoSEQ multiplex PCR. This sample has 450,000 to 500,000 clones; about 82% occur once, and the top ten carry under 15%. The sample consisted of PBMCs. These receptors originate from a woman between 35 and 50 years old in good health. Some clones in this sample may be carry-over from other donors' samples.

The chain combines TRBV29-1 with TRBJ2-1; D not certain. The V gene's germline CDR1 is SQVTM and CDR2 ANQGSEA. Between the trimmed V and J ends, which lost 8 bases and 6 bases, there was a span of 14 bases. The CDR3 contains 12 residues. The CDR3, as DNA: TGCAGCCATTTCAGCAGCTTCAATGAGCAGTTCTTC. It translates to CSHFSSFNEQFF.

This clone was found once. Other nucleotide sequences in the sample specify the same CDR3. The chain uses TRBV5-6 and TRBJ1-1, with D unresolved. Germline CDR1 SGHDT, CDR2 YYEEEE. The CDR3 contains 13 residues. V shed 1 base and J shed 4 bases, with 8 bases lying between them. CDR3 nucleotides: TGTGCCAGCAGCTTGACCCGGGGCACTGAAGCTTTCTTT. Translated, it gives CASSLTRGTEAFF.

This clone was counted between two and nine times. The rearrangement joins TRBV30 to TRBJ2-7; D remains ambiguous. V was trimmed by 0 bases and J by 2 bases, leaving 8 bases between them. The CDR3 totals 13 residues. The germline CDR1 and CDR2 sequences are GTSNPN and SVGIG (reference sequence). The CDR3 region has the DNA TGTGCCTGGAGTGTAGGGCTAGCCTACGAGCAGTACTTC. This encodes CAWSVGLAYEQYF.

Note on this clone: Possible read error: a much larger clone is one base away. The V gene is TRBV28, the J gene TRBJ1-5; the D gene is possibly TRBD1 (5 bases). With 3 bases removed from V and 6 bases from J, the gap between germline ends came to 9 bases. The length of the CDR3 is 13 residues. Germline V lookup: CDR1 MDHEN, CDR2 SYDVKM. This CDR3 is CASSFGGSQPQHF. Here the CDR3 DNA reads TGTGCCAGCAGTTTCGGGGGGAGTCAGCCCCAGCATTTT. The full variable domain, its missing parts supplied by reference TRBV28 and TRBJ1-5, is DVKVTQSSRYLVKRTGEKVFLECVQDMDHENMFWYRQDPGLGLRLIYFSYDVKMKEKGDIPEGYSVSREKKERFSLILESASTNQTSMYLCASSFGGSQPQHFGDGTRLSIL.

The rearrangement uses TRBV6-6 and TRBJ2-3, with a possible D match to TRBD1 (6 bases). The germline gives CDR1 MNHNY, CDR2 SVGAGI (reference sequence). There are 16 residues in the CDR3. V shed 4 bases and J shed 2 bases, with 16 bases lying between them. For the CDR3, the DNA is TGTGCCAGCAGTTCCCCGTACAGGGTCCACACAGATACGCAGTATTTT. The encoded protein is CASSSPYRVHTDTQYF.

The chain employs TRBV5-1 and TRBJ1-2, with D possibly TRBD1 on 5 matching bases. The V end lost 4 bases, the J end lost 4 bases, and 14 bases lay between the germline ends. The CDR3 totals 14 residues. The V gene's germline CDR1 is SGHRS and CDR2 YFSETQ. The DNA for the CDR3 is TGCGCCAGCAGCCAAGGTCCGGGGACCTATGGCTACACCTTC. Protein sequence: CASSQGPGTYGYTF.

The chain recombines TRBV5-5 with TRBJ2-7, with 7 bases identical to TRBD1. This CDR3 spans 14 amino acids. Germline loops: CDR1 SGHKS, CDR2 YYEKEE (reference sequence). J was trimmed by 3 bases and V by 4 bases; bases with no gene match: 7. CDR3 sequence (DNA): TGTGCCAGCAGCCCCACGGGACAGCACTACGAGCAGTACTTC. As protein: CASSPTGQHYEQYF.

Concerning this clone: A much larger clone sits a single nucleotide away, making a read error possible. The chain has TRBV6-5 and TRBJ2-3, with 8 bases matching TRBD2. The CDR3 covers 16 residues. Germline V gene sequence: CDR1 MNHEY, CDR2 SVGAGI. The V gene end was trimmed by 0 bases and the J gene end by 0 bases; junction bases not matched to a gene: 2. CDR3 residues: CASSYSPSGSTDTQYF. DNA for the CDR3: TGTGCCAGCAGTTACTCCCCTAGCGGGAGCACAGATACGCAGTATTTT.

This chain uses TRBV18 with TRBJ1-2; D not certain. The CDR3 length is 16 residues. Trimming removed 5 bases at V and 3 bases at J, with 19 bases between. Germline CDR1 KGHSH, CDR2 LQKENI. The CDR3 here is CASSTGRSPQYYGYTF. The CDR3, as DNA: TGTGCCAGCTCAACCGGACGCTCCCCCCAATACTATGGCTACACCTTC.

This rearrangement joins TRBV10-3 to TRBJ1-4; TRBD1 aligns across 7 bases. CDR3 size: 12 residues. The ends lost 10 bases at V and 8 bases at J; junction bases unmatched: 7. The germline CDR1 and CDR2 sequences are ENHRY and SYGVKD. CDR3 bases: TGTGCCACCCGACAGGGTGAAGAAAAACTGTTTTTT. Translation: CATRQGEEKLFF.

In regard to this clone: Other DNA sequences in the sample encode the same CDR3. The chain joins TRBV28 to TRBJ2-2; the match to TRBD2 covers 12 bases. J was trimmed by 5 bases and V by 1 base; bases with no gene match: 2. The CDR3 covers 16 residues. CDR1 and CDR2 from the germline V gene are MDHEN and SYDVKM. In DNA, the CDR3 is TGTGCCAGCAGTTTATCCGGACTAGCGGGAACCGGGGAGCTGTTTTTT. Residues: CASSLSGLAGTGELFF.

This clone was recorded at least ten times. The chain combines TRBV18 with TRBJ2-3, with 10 bases matching TRBD2. CDR1 is KGHSH and CDR2 is LQKENI in the germline V gene. The CDR3 runs to 17 residues. After removal of 4 bases from V and 2 bases from J, the junction contained 9 bases not matched to a gene. The CDR3 DNA reads TGTGCCAGCTCACAAAAGGCCCTAGCGGGAGCCACAGATACGCAGTATTTT. This gives the protein CASSQKALAGATDTQYF.

This clone was found many times. V usage is TRBV27 and J usage is TRBJ2-3; no definite D call. The CDR3 extends over 12 amino acids. V was shortened by 4 bases and J by 1 base, with 3 bases between the two germline ends. Per the germline V gene, CDR1 is MNHEY and CDR2 is SMNVEV (reference sequence). The CDR3, as DNA: TGTGCCAGCAGTTCTCGCACAGATACGCAGTATTTT. It yields the protein CASSSRTDTQYF.

V and J are TRBV6-6 and TRBJ2-7, with 9 bases fitting TRBD2. Trimming removed 2 bases from V and 5 bases from J; junction bases left unmatched: 7. This CDR3 spans 15 amino acids. Germline lookup yields CDR1 MNHNY and CDR2 SVGAGI (reference sequence). In nucleotides, the CDR3 is TGTGCCAGCAGTTACGCCTTAGCGGGAGTCGACGAGCAGTACTTC. Translated, it gives CASSYALAGVDEQYF.

The rearrangement links TRBV9 to TRBJ1-3; D is possibly TRBD1 (5 bases). The CDR3 has 15 amino acids. Germline V gene sequence: CDR1 SGDLS, CDR2 YYNGEE. The V end lost 0 bases, the J end lost 0 bases, and 7 bases lay between the germline ends. In nucleotides, the CDR3 is TGTGCCAGCAGCGTAGTCGGGGCCTCTGGAAACACCATATATTTT. Translated, it gives CASSVVGASGNTIYF.

This clone was seen only once. V gene TRBV13 combines with J gene TRBJ2-1; no definite D call. Trimming removed 5 bases from V and 7 bases from J, with 24 bases in between. Germline CDR1 PRHDT, CDR2 FYEKMQ (reference sequence). This CDR3 comprises 17 residues. This chain's CDR3 is CASSLPGPSAQGNEQFF. DNA for the CDR3: TGTGCCAGCAGCCTCCCCGGGCCCTCCGCTCAAGGAAATGAGCAGTTCTTC.

V gene TRBV14 combines with J gene TRBJ2-1, with 14 nucleotides matching TRBD2. This CDR3 has 14 amino acids. The junction had 1 base not matched to a gene; V was cut back by 4 bases and J by 8 bases. CDR1 SGHDN and CDR2 FVKESK come from the germline V gene. The CDR3 is CASSRTSGRYEQFF. The DNA of the CDR3 is TGTGCCAGCAGCCGGACTAGCGGGAGGTATGAGCAGTTCTTC.

The chain links TRBV29-1 to TRBJ1-1; weak D call: TRBD1 (5 bases). The CDR3 runs to 13 residues. V was shortened by 6 bases and J by 5 bases, with 16 bases between the two germline ends. Germline values: CDR1 SQVTM, CDR2 ANQGSEA. In nucleotides, the CDR3 is TGCAGCGTAGACCATGGGGGGAGGACTGAAGCTTTCTTT. It specifies CSVDHGGRTEAFF.

The J gene is TRBJ1-4, the V gene TRBV5-1; the D is unclear. This CDR3 region has 13 residues. V was pared by 1 base and J by 3 bases, with 4 bases between. Germline V lookup: CDR1 SGHRS, CDR2 YFSETQ. The CDR3 sequence is CASSLLANEKLFF. DNA of the CDR3: TGCGCCAGCAGCTTGCTAGCTAATGAAAAACTGTTTTTT. The full variable domain, with the rest looked up from reference TRBV5-1 and TRBJ1-4, is KAGVTQTPRYLIKTRGQQVTLSCSPISGHRSVSWYQQTPGQGLQFLFEYFSETQRNKGNFPGRFSGRQFSNSRSEMNVSTLELGDSALYLCASSLLANEKLFFGSGTQLSVL.

This sequence joins TRBV28 and TRBJ2-2; no clear D gene. Germline CDR1 and CDR2: MDHEN and SYDVKM. The CDR3 is 14 amino acids. Trimming shortened V by 8 bases and J by 2 bases, and 12 bases separated the two germline ends. Here the CDR3 reads CASSTPGNTGELFF. CDR3 bases: TGTGCCAGCTCCACTCCGGGTAACACCGGGGAGCTGTTTTTT. The full variable domain, rest sourced from reference TRBV28 and TRBJ2-2, is DVKVTQSSRYLVKRTGEKVFLECVQDMDHENMFWYRQDPGLGLRLIYFSYDVKMKEKGDIPEGYSVSREKKERFSLILESASTNQTSMYLCASSTPGNTGELFFGEGSRLTVL.

Worth noting for this clone: One base away lies a much larger clone, so this may be a sequencing read error. Additional DNA sequences in this sample encode the identical CDR3. The chain links TRBV7-8 to TRBJ2-7; TRBD1 might be the D (5 bases). The CDR3 contains 13 residues. CDR1 and CDR2 from the germline V gene are SGHVS and FQNEAQ. CDR3 DNA sequence: TGTGCCAGCAGCTTGTTAGGGGCCTACGAGCAGTACTTT. Translating it yields CASSLLGAYEQYF.

V usage is TRBV7-9 and J usage is TRBJ1-5, with a tentative D call TRBD1 (5 bases). Trimming pared 2 bases from V and 5 bases from J, leaving 10 bases between. Germline V CDR1 and CDR2: SEHNR, FQNEAQ (reference sequence). CDR3 length equals 14 residues. For the CDR3, the DNA is TGTGCCAGCAGCTTATGGGACGGTGATCAGCCCCAGCATTTT. It codes for CASSLWDGDQPQHF.

The V and J genes are TRBV29-1 and TRBJ1-1, with D hard to call. Germline loops: CDR1 SQVTM, CDR2 ANQGSEA. V lost 4 bases, J lost 1 base, and 7 bases lay in between. This CDR3 has 12 amino acids. CDR3 loop: CSVGLQNTEAFF. In nucleotides, the CDR3 is TGCAGCGTTGGGCTCCAGAACACTGAAGCTTTCTTT.

The chain employs TRBV28 and TRBJ1-1; D remains unclear. V dropped 7 bases and J dropped 7 bases, with 13 bases sitting between them. The CDR3 is made up of 12 amino acids. The germline CDR1 and CDR2 sequences are MDHEN and SYDVKM. The CDR3 DNA follows: TGTGCCAGCATCACTACTTGGGGTGAAGCTTTCTTT. It specifies CASITTWGEAFF.

The V and J genes are TRBV28 and TRBJ2-2; 12 nucleotides match TRBD1. The CDR3 runs 17 residues. Unmatched junction bases numbered 12, after V lost 6 bases and J lost 7 bases. Germline V CDR1 and CDR2: MDHEN, SYDVKM. The CDR3 sequence: CASRTHRDRGRVGELFF. The DNA for the CDR3 is TGTGCCAGCAGGACCCACCGGGACAGGGGGCGCGTCGGGGAGCTGTTTTTT. The entire variable domain, with the rest obtained from reference TRBV28 and TRBJ2-2, is as follows: DVKVTQSSRYLVKRTGEKVFLECVQDMDHENMFWYRQDPGLGLRLIYFSYDVKMKEKGDIPEGYSVSREKKERFSLILESASTNQTSMYLCASRTHRDRGRVGELFFGEGSRLTVL.

The V and J genes are TRBV10-3 and TRBJ2-1; D not certain. From germline, CDR1 is ENHRY and CDR2 SYGVKD. This CDR3 contains 11 residues. Trimming removed 6 bases at V and 5 bases at J, with 5 bases between. The chain's CDR3 is CAISSDNEQFF. The CDR3 region has the DNA TGTGCCATCAGCAGTGACAATGAGCAGTTCTTC.

Concerning this clone: This is likely an artifact of a read error, given a far larger clone one base away. This sample includes further DNA sequences coding for the same CDR3. This chain links TRBV11-2 with TRBJ2-5; 7 nucleotides line up with TRBD2. The last part of the DNA fits TRBJ2-7 better; the J call may be wrong. The CDR3 loop spans 15 amino acids. Germline lookup yields CDR1 SGHAT and CDR2 FQNNGV. CDR3 residues: CASSLAVAGIYEQYF. CDR3 DNA sequence: TGTGCCAGCAGCTTAGCCGTAGCGGGTATCTACGAGCAGTACTTC.

The chain carries TRBV5-6 and TRBJ2-2, with unresolved D. V was shortened by 5 bases and J by 7 bases, with 6 bases between the two germline ends. The CDR3 sequence is 11 residues long. Germline CDR1 SGHDT, CDR2 YYEEEE. CDR3 sequence reads: CASRCDGELFF. The DNA of the CDR3 is TGTGCCAGCAGGTGTGACGGGGAGCTGTTTTTT.

The rearrangement uses TRBV29-1 and TRBJ2-4; 11 bases are a match to TRBD1. Germline V lookup: CDR1 SQVTM, CDR2 ANQGSEA. The V gene end was trimmed by 4 bases and the J gene end by 8 bases; junction bases not matched to a gene: 1. There are 12 residues in the CDR3. The CDR3 coding sequence is TGCAGCGTTGGGACAGGGGGCGACATTCAGTACTTC. Translated: CSVGTGGDIQYF.